This is a list of T cell receptor beta chains from one sample in a study of identifying expanded T cells in peripheral blood. Sequenced by immunoSEQ multiplex PCR; TCRdb stores in-frame clones only, minus some. This table holds 60,000 to 65,000 clones, around 81% found once. Sequencing used blood. Receptors originate from a person between 18 and 69 years old in good health. CDR3s include the opening cysteine and the closing phenylalanine or tryptophan. D genes are given only for firm matches. Clone sizes are given selectively: once, few, many, or a class where the clone is expanded.

cdr3_nt: TGTGCCAGCAGTTACACGAAAGCCCTAAACACCGGGGAGCTGTTTTTT; cdr3_aa: CASSYTKALNTGELFF; v_call: TRBV6-6; j_call: TRBJ2-2; clone_size: NA; d_call: NA
cdr3_nt: TGTGCCAGCACCCTTGACAGGGGCGCCTCACCCCTCCACTTT; cdr3_aa: CASTLDRGASPLHF; v_call: TRBV6-1; j_call: TRBJ1-6; clone_size: NA; d_call: TRBD1
cdr3_nt: TGTGCCAGTGCCGCGCTTTTTCGGCCCCAGCATTTT; cdr3_aa: CASAALFRPQHF; v_call: TRBV6-1; j_call: TRBJ1-5; clone_size: NA; d_call: NA
cdr3_nt: TGTGCCAGCAGCCCACCCGGTGGGGAGCAGTTCTTC; cdr3_aa: CASSPPGGEQFF; v_call: TRBV5-4; j_call: TRBJ2-1; clone_size: NA; d_call: NA
cdr3_nt: TGTGCCAGCAGCCTGGGACCCGGCGATGAGCAGTTCTTC; cdr3_aa: CASSLGPGDEQFF; v_call: TRBV7-2; j_call: TRBJ2-1; clone_size: NA; d_call: NA
cdr3_nt: TGTGCCAGCAGTTTGGCACCTACGCGGGAAAAACTGTTTTTT; cdr3_aa: CASSLAPTREKLFF; v_call: TRBV28; j_call: TRBJ1-4; clone_size: NA; d_call: NA
cdr3_nt: TGCGCCAGCAGCCAAGGTCGGACCTACGAGCAGTACTTC; cdr3_aa: CASSQGRTYEQYF; v_call: TRBV4-3; j_call: TRBJ2-7; clone_size: NA; d_call: NA
cdr3_nt: TGCAGCGTTGAAGCGGGTAACGCGCAGTATTTT; cdr3_aa: CSVEAGNAQYF; v_call: TRBV29-1; j_call: TRBJ2-3; clone_size: NA; d_call: NA
cdr3_nt: TGTGCCAGCAGCTTACAGGGGTCCGAGCAGTACTTC; cdr3_aa: CASSLQGSEQYF; v_call: TRBV11-2; j_call: TRBJ2-7; clone_size: NA; d_call: NA
cdr3_nt: TGCGCCAGCAGCTACAGGGGACTTTCCAATGAGCAGTTCTTC; cdr3_aa: CASSYRGLSNEQFF; v_call: TRBV5-1; j_call: TRBJ2-1; clone_size: NA; d_call: NA
cdr3_nt: TGCGCCAGCAGTGGGGGGCAAAAGAACAATGAGCAGTTCTTC; cdr3_aa: CASSGGQKNNEQFF; v_call: TRBV10-2; j_call: TRBJ2-1; clone_size: NA; d_call: NA
cdr3_nt: TGTGCCAGCAAGCTGTGGAGGGCCAACGAGCAGTACTTC; cdr3_aa: CASKLWRANEQYF; v_call: TRBV6-6; j_call: TRBJ2-7; clone_size: NA; d_call: NA
cdr3_nt: TGTGCCAGCAGCCCACAAGCGGGAGGGCAAGACAATGAGCAGTTCTTC; cdr3_aa: CASSPQAGGQDNEQFF; v_call: TRBV7-2; j_call: TRBJ2-1; clone_size: NA; d_call: TRBD2
cdr3_nt: TGTGCCAGCTCACCGACGAGGGATGAAGCTTTCTTT; cdr3_aa: CASSPTRDEAFF; v_call: TRBV18; j_call: TRBJ1-1; clone_size: NA; d_call: NA
cdr3_nt: TGTGCCAGCAGCTCCTCGGGGGCCGGGGAGACCCAGTACTTC; cdr3_aa: CASSSSGAGETQYF; v_call: TRBV7-2; j_call: TRBJ2-5; clone_size: few; d_call: NA